This is a list of T cell receptor beta chains from one sample in a study of blood T cell repertoires in COVID-19. Data came from immunoSEQ multiplex PCR; TCRdb stores just in-frame clones and leaves some out. Counted here are roughly 500,000 clones, 85% to 90% occurring once; the ten biggest clones make up roughly 0.92%. Sequencing was done on a sample of peripheral blood. The receptors here all came from a man younger than 35 with COVID-19, enrolled during active disease. CDR3s include the opening cysteine and the closing phenylalanine or tryptophan. The order of the fields is clone size, V gene, CDR3 protein. Clone sizes are given selectively: once, few, many, or a class where the clone is expanded.

- TRBV5-1 CASSAASGFTDTQYF
- TRBV20-1 CSASPRGQGIYGYTF
- TRBV2 CASMGTGAYEQYF
- TRBV7-9 CASSSPDSTGNTIYF
- TRBV7-9 CASSFTVRSITYEQYF
- TRBV6-5 CASRLTGLHNSPLHF
- TRBV11-3 CASSYRGYEQYF
- TRBV5-1 CASSSRLAGGQETQYF
- TRBV5-6 CASTSGGEESPLHF
- TRBV24-1 CATSDSGGARTDTQYF
- TRBV6-5 CASTPIDYGELFF
- TRBV5-6 CASSWASDNYGYTF
- TRBV10-3 CAIRGLETDTQYF
once TRBV18 CASSPPDRGAFKQYF
- TRBV9 CASSGTQGLGAFF
- TRBV5-1 CASSSTTGLGGYTF
- TRBV10-3 CAISESPGDEQYF
- TRBV10-2 CASIRGGNQETQYF
- TRBV24-1 CATGVSGQGATGELFF
once TRBV30 CAWSVLAGVTDTQYF
- TRBV19 CASSTIGTEAFF
- TRBV7-9 CASSLGVGLAGDYNEQFF
- TRBV11-2 CASSLELGDTGELFF
- TRBV7-9 CASSPSDRGRYEQYF
once TRBV5-8 CASREQGSTDTQYF
- TRBV5-4 CASRLRPGHNTEAFF
once TRBV5-4 CASSPGRENVLTF
- TRBV2 CASSAGTGAYEQYF
- TRBV7-9 CASSITGARSYEQYF
- TRBV6-5 CASRRQSTEAFF
- TRBV9 CASSVAPGQGEVQYF
- TRBV18 CASSPYRDSYEQYF
- TRBV5-4 CASSLEVGGVSEAFF
- TRBV7-9 CASSFPDWSGSGNEQFF
- TRBV5-1 CASSPPGQGFVPGNTIYF
- TRBV2 CASSEFGTSGDSGANVLTF
- TRBV7-9 CASRSRGTLNEQFF
- TRBV14 CASSQLRDRAYEQYF
- TRBV18 CASSPPSSGGAGSYNEQFF
- TRBV7-9 CASSNLPGQGGQETQYF
- TRBV10-3 CAISESSAPLHF
once TRBV6-4 CASSDPRGQGSSQPQHF
- TRBV7-2 CASSRQGSVGYTF
- TRBV6-5 CASRRTGAENSPLHF
- TRBV5-4 CASSLDRGTDTQYF
- TRBV5-4 CASSWGQVQETQYF
- TRBV14 CASSQDEAIGYTF
- TRBV6-6 CASSRTSGRRANTGELFF
- TRBV16 CASSHGTISEQFF
once TRBV11-2 CASSLVVGSGGYQETQYF
- TRBV11-2 CASSMQGVGYTF
- TRBV27 CASSANTGTVVYGYTF
- TRBV7-2 CASSSNRGRSVYGYTF